This TCR beta chain was retrieved from a study of cytomegalovirus exposure and HLA in healthy donors (dated by TCRdb to about 2017). Context from the whole study: In an earlier analysis of 550 to 750 of the donors, approximately 300 Gb of sequence data and approximately 100 million unique TCR beta sequences from 150 million to 200 million T cells were reported. Approximately 310 gigabases of sequencing data and tens of millions of unique TCR sequences were included in an early release covering roughly 600 HLA-typed donors. Of the roughly 400 genotyped donors, over 70% fell in the genetic ancestry cluster associated with self-reported Caucasian donors. The aim of the study was to test whether cataloging public T cell receptors could identify signatures of past pathogen exposure. The study used immunosequencing to profile the T cell repertoires of approximately 640 subjects and linked those repertoires to cytomegalovirus serostatus. Besides the first cohort of around 670 subjects, a separate validation cohort made up of over 100 different subjects was used. High-throughput TCR immunosequencing, statistical association of individual TCRs with disease status, and machine learning were combined to predict cytomegalovirus infection status. In a later analysis, previously published TCR beta repertoires from 550 to 700 donors were re-analyzed and high-resolution HLA genotyping was added so that TCR occurrence patterns could be studied. The later analysis used no new phenotypic data to find candidate immune exposures, relying instead on TCR beta sequences and their occurrence across donors. An earlier analysis of several hundred of the donors used high-throughput TCR beta sequencing to judge whether each TCR beta V gene segment behaved as functional or pseudogenic. Alongside the repertoire data, information on donor age, sex, ethnicity and CMV serostatus was compiled. In a later genetic analysis, genome-wide SNP genotypes for about 55% of the roughly 700 donors were used, and that subset was treated as a discovery cohort. All discovery cohort repertoires had been generated on a single sequencing platform. Class I and class II HLA loci were covered by the typing at four-digit resolution. The number of typed donors differed by locus: roughly 620-640 for A, B, C, DRB1 and DQB1; approximately 520 for DQA1; roughly 600 for DPA1; and 450 to 480 for DPB1. Several DR-DQ haplotypes were treated as single units for association and clustering because of strong linkage in the cohort. Among roughly 400 genotyped donors of the cohort, an average of roughly 230,000 unique TCR beta nucleotide sequences was sequenced per donor, of which about 19% were non-productive. The study at large found these results: Presence/absence analyses assumed roughly uniform sequencing depth across donors, an assumption that may not hold. Most TCR sequences were seen in very few donors, while some public TCRs were found in many individuals. Most CMV-associated TCR beta chains appeared to be HLA-restricted in a later analysis, and the HLA associations seemed to be driven largely by CMV exposure. A later analysis reported that several top co-occurrence clusters appeared linked to parvovirus B19, influenza, CMV and Epstein-Barr virus. A total of 164 TCR beta chains were listed by the study as associated with cytomegalovirus. When HLA alleles, especially DR and DQ, strongly co-occurred, attributing TCR associations to individual alleles was difficult. The only immune exposure information available for the cohort was CMV serostatus. V-gene and J-gene trimming of TCR beta chains was associated with a missense DCLRE1C variant in a later genetic analysis, and the association was replicated in an independent cohort. At a false discovery rate of 0.05, a later analysis linked 15,000 to 20,000 TCR beta sequences to specific HLA alleles. The earlier analysis of fewer than 750 of the donors excluded around 17 rarely observed V segments, including chromosome 9 orphons, because counts were too low. Because HLA typing was unavailable for some donors at each locus, only the typed subset was used in association tests. Linkage disequilibrium might explain the correlated functional status among segregating V segments, but an unknown experimental factor could not be ruled out. Cytomegalovirus status was reported to be diagnosed by the classifier with high specificity and sensitivity in both the original and validation cohorts. The authors suggested that the approach could potentially be extended to other disease states and immunological phenotypes. According to a later genetic analysis, donors in an Asian-associated ancestry cluster had fewer N-insertions in productive TCRs than the roughly 700-donor mean. A cluster of highly shared sequence variants was judged likely to represent a technical artifact of the sequencing pipeline. In vitro tests confirmed that a few of the cytomegalovirus-associated TCR beta chains recognize cytomegalovirus antigens. A further reported finding was that TCR beta sequences accurately predicted the HLA-A and HLA-B alleles for most subjects in the first cohort. In an earlier analysis of some 540 of the donors, most TCR beta V segments appeared in productive rearrangements about 90% or about 30% of the time, broadly matching IMGT annotations. Compared with equally common non-associated chains, HLA-associated TCR beta chains in a later analysis were more clonally expanded and had lower generation probabilities. A later analysis found that TCR association rates varied across HLA loci, with DRB1 alleles showing the most associated TCRs and HLA-C alleles the fewest. Only TCR beta chains were sequenced in this cohort, and the absence of alpha or paired-chain data limited detectable features.

Libraries came from the immunoSEQ multiplex PCR assay. For the multiplex PCR, a mixture combining 60 forward primers for TCR Vbeta segments and 13 reverse primers for TCR Jbeta segments was used. A multiplex PCR assay on genomic DNA amplified the CDR3 region of rearranged TCR beta genes. On the Illumina HiSeq System, the amplified TCR beta libraries were sequenced as 87-base-pair reads. As for the original processing: A later analysis tallied 70 million to 100 million unique TCR beta chains across the 666 repertoires, and about 10 million of those chains were shared by two or more donors. Raw reads were error-corrected and collapsed into unique sequences by a nearest-neighbor algorithm in which closely related sequences were merged to remove PCR and sequencing errors. CDR3 sequences were aligned to IMGT reference sequences to assign V, D and J gene segments. For a sequence to be retained, a match of at least six nucleotides was required to both a V gene segment and a J gene segment. Rearrangements were classified as productive when the CDR3 lacked stop codons and remained in frame with V and J, and all other rearrangements were classified as non-productive. Following IMGT convention, CDR3 was defined as the stretch from the second conserved V-encoded cysteine to the conserved J-encoded phenylalanine. The earlier analysis of about 560 of the donors excluded any sequence lacking an unambiguous match to a single V gene segment. An earlier analysis of fewer than 750 of the donors called V segments functional above 56.7% productive rearrangements and segregating when the between-donor standard deviation exceeded 5%. A statistical classification framework was built for diagnosing cytomegalovirus status from the catalog of TCR beta chain sequences. V and J gene assignment, in a later analysis, came from comparing TCR nucleotide sequences with IMGT/GENE-DB human TR gene sequences. The TCRdist pipeline was used in a later analysis to assign CDR3 sequences and most-parsimonious VDJ recombination scenarios. A later analysis defined each TCR beta chain by its CDR3 amino acid sequence plus V-gene family, and excluded reads lacking a unique V-gene family. A later analysis removed 592 highly shared, low-generation-probability nucleotide sequences to deal with suspected cross-contamination and a sequencing artifact. A later analysis calculated a clonal expansion index for each public chain from normalized within-repertoire ranks of inferred template counts. A later analysis computed generation probabilities with a VDJ recombination model fitted to out-of-frame rearrangements, and checked the results against IGoR. A later analysis scored TCR-TCR, TCR-HLA and TCR-CMV co-occurrence with hypergeometric tests, applying a repertoire-size bias correction to TCR pairs. False discovery rates were estimated in a later analysis by permuting HLA or CMV assignments 20 times. In a later analysis, co-occurring TCRs were grouped using DBSCAN, and TCRdist sequence similarity was added for clustering within HLA-allele-positive subsets. For co-occurrence clustering, repertoires with fewer than 30,000 or more than 120,000 public chains were excluded, along with five repertoires with anomalous nucleotide sharing. TCRdb re-hosts the immuneACCESS table, in-frame sequences only. Its copies lack some clones; in the studies checked, an unresolved V gene accounts for under half of them, and the cause for the rest is not known. The DNA was the basis for D and trimming; V, J and clone size are from that table. The sample has around 150,000 clones on record, around 72% of them singletons. The ten largest account for less than 1.5% of the sample.

With regard to this clone: Its antigen is unknown. No base-level quality is on record; no much larger clone is a single base apart.

The cohort consisted of 650 to 700 healthy bone marrow donors. At the time of sampling, every cohort member was nominally healthy, though immune exposures that went unrecorded were likely present. The donor tested CMV seronegative and was one of the 352 seronegative cohort members. A peripheral blood sample was provided by each donor, and peripheral blood mononuclear cells were used for TCR beta sequencing. Genomic DNA was extracted from the blood cell samples with the Qiagen DNeasy Blood Extraction Kit. This receptor was taken from a man aged 50-59 years in good health and CMV-seronegative. The specimen sequenced was PBMCs.

In nucleotides, the sequence is TGTGCCAGCAGTCGCCGACTTACAGGGTGGGAGACCCAGTACTTC. The encoded protein is CASSRRLTGWETQYF. This receptor chain uses TRBV28 and TRBJ2-5; TRBD1 could be the D gene, as 6 bases match. CDR1 and CDR2 are read off the germline V gene as MDHEN and SYDVKM. From its cysteine to its phenylalanine, the CDR3 spans 15 amino acids. Only the CDR3 DNA is retained, 45 bases long and in frame from the first base. V loses 5 bases of germline sequence and J loses 5 bases, and the interval between the two ends is 18 bases.